This TCR beta chain was recovered during a study of neoadjuvant anti-PD-1 for oral cavity cancer. Here immunoSEQ multiplex PCR was the method, and the copy in TCRdb shows in-frame clones only, minus some. Of around 81,000 clones listed, more than 80% are singletons. Study-wide points: Higher pretreatment blood Treg/Th17 ratios correlated with higher pretreatment blood and lower post-treatment tumor TCRbeta clonality.

Patients had newly diagnosed, untreated stage II-IVA oral cavity squamous cell carcinoma. Blood cells were analyzed directly, without culture or expansion. Trimming removed 2 bases at V and 0 bases at J, with 9 bases between. Germline V gene sequence: CDR1 GTSNPN, CDR2 SVGIG (reference sequence). This CDR3 is built from 14 residues. Concerning this clone itself: Its antigen is not identified.

Sequenced here: PBMCs, sampled before nivolumab (anti-PD-1) treatment. The V call is TRBV30, the J call TRBJ2-3; weak D call: TRBD2 (5 bases). The TCR sequence derives from a person aged 35-79 years with oral cavity squamous cell carcinoma. The CDR3 here is CAWSRGSSTDTQYF. The CDR3 bases are TGTGCCTGGAGTAGAGGGAGTAGCACAGATACGCAGTATTTT.